The 13 T cell receptor beta chains presented below share a single source sample, sequenced in a study of CD8 T cells in ankylosing spondylitis. Points from the study as a whole: Among TCR beta sequences, a motif of about 8 highly homologous variants appeared characteristic of ankylosing spondylitis blood.

A single record per CDR3 protein comes from TCRdb applying MiXCR to the 5' RACE reads. Here the sample spans roughly 350,000 distinct CDR3 sequences, under 8.5% being singletons. Their specific antigens are unknown. Sequencing was carried out using blood, either unsorted or a sorted T cell fraction (not recorded which). The receptor set was obtained from a male donor with ankylosing spondylitis.

The V gene is TRBV5-1, the J gene TRBJ2-7, with D possibly TRBD1 on 5 matching bases. Trimming left V 4 bases short and J 0 bases short, with 14 bases between. CDR1 is SGHRS, CDR2 YFSETQ, per germline. The CDR3 has 15 amino acids. For the CDR3, the DNA is TGCGCCAGCAGCCCGAGGCCAGACAGCTCCTACGAGCAGTACTTC. Protein: CASSPRPDSSYEQYF.

The J gene is TRBJ2-7, the V gene TRBV27; 7 bases line up with TRBD1. This CDR3 region has 14 residues. CDR1 MNHEY and CDR2 SMNVEV come from the germline V gene (reference sequence). The V and J ends lost 6 bases and 1 base, in that order; junction bases with no gene match: 6. The CDR3 bases are TGTGCCAGCAGCCGAAGACAGGGTTCCTACGAGCAGTACTTC. Translating it yields CASSRRQGSYEQYF.

The chain joins TRBV12-3 or TRBV12-4 to TRBJ1-2, with 8 bases identical to TRBD1. The CDR3 contains 15 residues. The trim removed 6 bases at V and 8 bases at J, leaving 14 bases unmatched. The CDR3 DNA is TGTGCCAGCAGCACAGGGGGAACGCTTCTTAGGGGCTACACCTTC. Translation gives CASSTGGTLLRGYTF.

This chain uses TRBV20-1 with TRBJ2-7; 10 nucleotides line up with TRBD2. CDR1 is DFQATT, CDR2 SNEGSKA, per germline (reference sequence). The CDR3 runs 14 residues. J was trimmed by 7 bases and V by 0 bases; bases with no gene match: 6. The CDR3 loop is CSARDSLAGEEQYF. The DNA for the CDR3 is TGCAGTGCTAGAGATTCCCTAGCGGGAGAAGAGCAGTACTTC.

This clonotype was observed at least ten times. This chain connects TRBV25-1 to TRBJ2-1; D ambiguous. V lost 6 bases and J 8 bases, leaving 5 bases between the germline ends. The CDR3 consists of 10 residues. CDR1 is MGHDK, CDR2 SYGVNS, per germline. The CDR3 DNA sequence: TGTGCCAGCAGCGGTTATGAGCAGTTCTTC. Its translation: CASSGYEQFF.

This chain connects TRBV19 to TRBJ2-2; D remains unclear. This CDR3 has 10 amino acids. Trimming took 8 bases from V and 7 from J, leaving 5 bases between them. Germline CDR1 reads LNHDA; CDR2 reads SQIVND (reference sequence). The CDR3, as DNA: TGTGCCAGTGGCGGCGGGGAGCTGTTTTTT. Translated: CASGGGELFF. Filled out from reference TRBV19 and TRBJ2-2, the complete variable domain reads DGGITQSPKYLFRKEGQNVTLSCEQNLNHDAMYWYRQDPGQGLRLIYYSQIVNDFQKGDIAEGYSVSREKKESFPLTVTSAQKNPTAFYLCASGGGELFFGEGSRLTVL.

This clonotype came up a few times. The chain couples TRBV7-3 to TRBJ2-1; 10 bases agree with TRBD2. With 0 bases clipped from V and 7 bases from J, the junction kept 15 bases outside the gene matches. The CDR3 is made up of 19 amino acids. The germline gives CDR1 SGHTA, CDR2 FQGTGA. CDR3: CASSLTRPGLAGVSNEQFF. The CDR3 DNA is TGTGCCAGCAGCTTAACACGCCCCGGTCTAGCGGGAGTAAGTAATGAGCAGTTCTTC.

This clonotype was recorded a few times. V and J are TRBV5-8 and TRBJ1-1; D may be TRBD1 (6 bases). The germline V gene has CDR1 SGHTS and CDR2 YDEGEE. Trimming took 4 bases from V and 7 from J, leaving 14 bases between them. The CDR3 sequence is 13 residues long. The DNA of the CDR3 is TGTGCCAGCAGCCGCAAAACAGGGTTTGAAGCTTTCTTT. This codes for CASSRKTGFEAFF.

This clonotype was detected only a few times. The CDR3 reads CASSPQGESSYEQYF. For the CDR3, the DNA is TGTGCCAGCTCACCACAGGGCGAGAGCTCCTACGAGCAGTACTTC. This sequence joins TRBV18 and TRBJ2-7; the D is unclear. Trimming shortened V by 1 base and J by 0 bases, and 10 bases separated the two germline ends. Germline V gene lookup returns CDR1 KGHSH and CDR2 LQKENI. CDR3 length: 15 amino acids.

This clonotype has a count of ten or more. This chain connects TRBV18 to TRBJ2-1; the match to TRBD2 covers 9 bases. The V and J ends lost 2 bases and 5 bases, in that order; junction bases with no gene match: 4. Germline CDR1 KGHSH, CDR2 LQKENI. There are 15 residues in the CDR3. The CDR3 is CASSPRLAADNEQFF. For the CDR3, the DNA is TGTGCCAGCTCACCAAGACTAGCGGCCGACAATGAGCAGTTCTTC. Drawing the rest from reference TRBV18 and TRBJ2-1, the complete variable domain is NAGVMQNPRHLVRRRGQEARLRCSPMKGHSHVYWYRQLPEEGLKFMVYLQKENIIDESGMPKERFSAEFPKEGPSILRIQQVVRGDSAAYFCASSPRLAADNEQFFGPGTRLTVL.

This clonotype was picked up a small number of times. The rearrangement joins TRBV28 to TRBJ2-1; D ambiguous. The germline V and J ends were trimmed by 5 bases and 6 bases, with 8 bases remaining between them. The CDR3 has 12 amino acids. The V gene's germline CDR1 is MDHEN and CDR2 SYDVKM. The CDR3 sequence is CASSPLFNEQFF. The CDR3, as DNA: TGTGCCAGCAGTCCACTTTTCAATGAGCAGTTCTTC.

The V and J genes are TRBV24-1 and TRBJ2-2; TRBD1 is a possible D gene (5 bases). CDR3 length equals 18 residues. V lost 2 bases and J 0 bases, leaving 15 bases between the germline ends. CDR1 is KGHDR, CDR2 SFDVKD, per germline. The CDR3 DNA follows: TGTGCCACCAGTGATTCCCCTACAGGCCCCGCGAACACCGGGGAGCTGTTTTTT. It encodes CATSDSPTGPANTGELFF.

This clonotype was seen repeatedly, ten times or more. The V call is TRBV29-1, the J call TRBJ2-5, with 9 bases fitting TRBD2. The V segment lost 4 bases and the J segment 1 base; nucleotides outside the gene matches: 10. The CDR3 consists of 16 residues. CDR1 SQVTM and CDR2 ANQGSEA come from the germline V gene. The CDR3 coding sequence is TGCAGCGTTGGCAGGTCGAGCGGGGGGCCCCAAGAGACCCAGTACTTC. Residues: CSVGRSSGGPQETQYF.